The next 32 T cell receptor beta chains were all read from a single sample in a study of blood T cells in healthy people across ages. A J-beta primer mix and a sample-barcoded 5' primer were used in a second PCR of about 7 to 12 cycles. TCRdb re-analysed the 5' RACE reads in MiXCR, keeping a single row per CDR3 protein. The sample comprises some 550,000 distinct CDR3 sequences, 47% of which are singletons, and around 23% rests with the top ten. Sequenced input: blood. These receptors all come from an elderly man in good health.

The chain couples TRBV9 to TRBJ2-4; D perhaps matches TRBD1 (7 bases). The tail of the sequence fits TRBJ2-7 better, so the J call may be wrong. The CDR3 covers 16 residues. Germline CDR1 reads SGDLS; CDR2 reads YYNGEE. The CDR3 sequence is CASSARGGGISNEQYF. CDR3 bases: TGTGCCAGCAGCGCAAGAGGGGGCGGGATTTCCAACGAGCAGTACTTC.

This clonotype was counted ten times or more. The chain uses TRBV4-3 and TRBJ2-5; no reliable D call. Germline CDR1 LGHNA, CDR2 YSLEER. The V end was cut by 0 bases, the J end by 5 bases, with 10 bases between. This CDR3 has 14 amino acids. For the CDR3, the DNA is TGCGCCAGCAGCCAAGATCGCACATCGGAGACCCAGTACTTC. Protein product: CASSQDRTSETQYF.

The chain uses TRBV20-1 and TRBJ2-7; no reliable D call. The CDR3 consists of 12 residues. V dropped 0 bases and J dropped 3 bases, with 6 bases sitting between them. Germline loops: CDR1 DFQATT, CDR2 SNEGSKA (reference sequence). The CDR3 here is CSARDLRYEQYF. The CDR3 bases are TGCAGTGCTAGAGATCTACGCTACGAGCAGTACTTC.

V usage is TRBV20-1 and J usage is TRBJ1-2, with D perhaps matching TRBD1 (5 bases). The V end was cut by 0 bases, the J end by 2 bases, with 13 bases between. This CDR3 comprises 15 residues. Germline CDR1 is DFQATT and CDR2 is SNEGSKA (reference sequence). CDR3 in amino acids: CSARDIKEGNYGYTF. CDR3 DNA: TGCAGTGCTAGAGATATTAAGGAGGGGAACTATGGCTACACCTTC.

This clonotype was recorded a few times. The chain combines TRBV4-3 with TRBJ2-1, with unresolved D. Germline V gives CDR1 LGHNA, CDR2 YSLEER. CDR3 size: 15 residues. Between the trimmed V and J ends, which lost 3 bases and 4 bases, there was a span of 13 bases. The CDR3 loop is CASSQTGGVYNEQFF. CDR3 in DNA: TGCGCCAGCAGCCAGACCGGTGGAGTTTACAATGAGCAGTTCTTC.

The table lists this clonotype with many counts. The J gene is TRBJ2-7, the V gene TRBV6-2 or TRBV6-3, with 12 bases that match TRBD2. The CDR3 has 14 amino acids. Germline CDR1 is MNHEY and CDR2 is SVGEGT. Losses at the gene ends were 6 bases for V and 4 bases for J; bases not matched to a gene: 4. DNA of the CDR3: TGTGCCAGCAGCTCTGGACTAGCGGGGTACGAGCAGTACTTC. Amino acids: CASSSGLAGYEQYF.

This clonotype was seen only a few times. The rearrangement links TRBV4-3 to TRBJ1-2; D gene ambiguous. Germline V gives CDR1 LGHNA, CDR2 YSLEER. The ends were cut back, 0 bases at V and 8 bases at J, with 13 bases in the middle. The CDR3 contains 14 residues. The CDR3 here is CASSQEKALEGYTF. In DNA form, the CDR3 reads TGCGCCAGCAGCCAAGAAAAGGCATTGGAAGGCTACACCTTC.

This clonotype was seen a few times. The chain carries TRBV11-2 and TRBJ2-7; 8 positions match TRBD2. CDR3 size: 17 residues. The V gene's germline CDR1 is SGHAT and CDR2 FQNNGV. Trimming took 2 bases from V and 3 from J; bases not matched to a gene: 12. CDR3 region: CASSLLQGSGGSYEQYF. CDR3 bases: TGTGCCAGCAGCTTACTTCAGGGGTCGGGGGGGAGCTACGAGCAGTACTTC. The variable domain in full, with the rest retrieved from reference TRBV11-2 and TRBJ2-7, is EAGVAQSPRYKIIEKRQSVAFWCNPISGHATLYWYQQILGQGPKLLIQFQNNGVVDDSQLPKDRFSAERLKGVDSTLKIQPAKLEDSAVYLCASSLLQGSGGSYEQYFGPGTRLTVT.

The chain links TRBV6-5 to TRBJ2-2; the match to TRBD2 covers 9 bases. V was clipped by 6 bases and J by 0 bases; unmatched bases: 5. Germline loops: CDR1 MNHEY, CDR2 SVGAGI. The CDR3 sequence is 16 residues long. The CDR3 DNA is TGTGCCAGCAGCCAAATAGCGGGAGCGAACACCGGGGAGCTGTTTTTT. Amino acid sequence: CASSQIAGANTGELFF.

J is TRBJ1-2 and V is TRBV12-3 or TRBV12-4; D is undetermined. V dropped 5 bases and J dropped 2 bases, with 9 bases sitting between them. CDR3 length equals 13 residues. The CDR3 bases are TGTGCCAGCAGTATGACCAGGAACTATGGCTACACCTTC. Translating it yields CASSMTRNYGYTF.

This rearrangement joins TRBV10-3 to TRBJ1-6, with a possible D match to TRBD1 (6 bases). The CDR3 length is 17 residues. V lost 4 bases to trimming and J lost 6 bases, with 19 bases between them. Germline lookup yields CDR1 ENHRY and CDR2 SYGVKD. The CDR3 here is CAISGSRGPTVNSPLHF. The CDR3 DNA reads TGTGCCATCAGTGGGTCCAGGGGCCCAACCGTTAATTCACCCCTCCACTTT.

This sequence joins TRBV2 and TRBJ1-1; possibly TRBD1 for D (5 bases). From germline, CDR1 is SNHLY and CDR2 FYNNEI. The length of the CDR3 is 15 residues. With 11 bases removed from V and 0 bases from J, the gap between germline ends came to 19 bases. CDR3 sequence reads: CAGTLLGGMNTEAFF. CDR3 DNA: TGTGCCGGTACCTTATTGGGGGGTATGAACACTGAAGCTTTCTTT.

This clonotype came up a few times. The DNA for the CDR3 is TGTGCCAGCAGCTGGGGGGCCTCAGGGGGCACCAAAAACATTCAGTACTTC. Translated: CASSWGASGGTKNIQYF. V and J are TRBV28 and TRBJ2-4; TRBD1 aligns across 8 bases. The V gene's germline CDR1 is MDHEN and CDR2 SYDVKM. The CDR3 extends over 17 amino acids. Trimming cost V 6 bases and J 2 bases; bases outside gene matches: 12.

In this sample, this clonotype turned up a few times. The chain combines TRBV20-1 with TRBJ2-3; D is perhaps TRBD1 or TRBD2 (8 bases each). CDR3 length: 14 amino acids. Looked up from germline, CDR1 is DFQATT and CDR2 is SNEGSKA (reference sequence). The ends were cut back, 5 bases at V and 4 bases at J, with 16 bases in the middle. The CDR3 region has the DNA TGCAGTGCTCCAGGGGGCGGGAGGCCAGATACGCAGTATTTT. This encodes CSAPGGGRPDTQYF.

The rearrangement joins TRBV20-1 to TRBJ2-7; 12 bases are a match to TRBD2. The CDR3 is 17 amino acids. With V trimmed by 1 base and J by 0 bases, 7 bases remained unmatched. Germline V lookup: CDR1 DFQATT, CDR2 SNEGSKA (reference sequence). The CDR3 protein is CSARGPGLAGRSYEQYF. CDR3 DNA: TGCAGTGCTAGAGGACCGGGACTAGCGGGCCGCTCCTACGAGCAGTACTTC.

This chain joins TRBV7-2 and TRBJ2-3; D is possibly TRBD2 (6 bases). Trimming pared 0 bases from V and 4 bases from J, leaving 11 bases between. CDR1 and CDR2 (germline): SGHTA, FQGNSA. This CDR3 spans 15 amino acids. CDR3 nucleotides: TGTGCCAGCAGCTTAGCTAGCGGCTCCCCAGATACGCAGTATTTT. It codes for CASSLASGSPDTQYF.

The gene calls are TRBV4-2 and TRBJ2-1, with unresolved D. Germline V lookup: CDR1 LGHNA, CDR2 YNFKEQ. The V end was cut by 0 bases, the J end by 3 bases, with 3 bases between. The CDR3 spans 13 residues. The CDR3 coding sequence is TGTGCCAGCAGCCAAGAGATCTACAATGAGCAGTTCTTC. Translated: CASSQEIYNEQFF.

This clonotype was detected a few times. A much larger clone differs by one base, so this may be a read error. The chain is built from TRBV6-5 and TRBJ1-4; D is possibly TRBD1 (5 bases). V lost 0 bases to trimming and J lost 8 bases, with 16 bases between them. CDR1 and CDR2 (germline): MNHEY, SVGAGI. There are 16 residues in the CDR3. The CDR3 sequence: CASSYSSRGTSEKLFF. As DNA, the CDR3 is TGTGCCAGCAGTTACTCGTCGAGAGGGACGAGCGAAAAACTGTTTTTT.

V usage is TRBV7-2 and J usage is TRBJ2-2; no clear D gene. V lost 2 bases and J 1 base, leaving 8 bases between the germline ends. Per germline, CDR1 SGHTA and CDR2 FQGNSA. The CDR3 runs 15 residues. CDR3 amino acids: CASSLQRRNTGELFF. The CDR3 region has the DNA TGTGCCAGCAGCTTACAGCGCCGGAACACCGGGGAGCTGTTTTTT.

This clonotype was picked up many times. The V and J genes are TRBV6-6 and TRBJ2-7, with D perhaps matching TRBD1 or TRBD2 (5 bases each). Germline CDR1 MNHNY, CDR2 SVGAGI (reference sequence). The CDR3 sequence is 13 residues long. The V end was cut by 11 bases, the J end by 4 bases, with 18 bases between. CDR3 protein: CACWDGLEYEQYF. As DNA, the CDR3 is TGTGCCTGCTGGGACGGCCTTGAGTACGAGCAGTACTTC.

This rearrangement joins TRBV2 to TRBJ1-6, with 7 bases identical to TRBD1. This CDR3 comprises 15 residues. Germline CDR1 reads SNHLY; CDR2 reads FYNNEI. Germline trimming cut 4 bases from V and 5 bases from J; bases unmatched to any gene: 5. The CDR3 DNA reads TGTGCCAGCAGTGTGGGGGACAGCCATAATTCACCCCTCCACTTT. Translated, it gives CASSVGDSHNSPLHF.

This clonotype has at least ten counts. The chain uses TRBV6-6 and TRBJ2-3, with D perhaps matching TRBD1 or TRBD2 (5 bases each). The CDR3 runs 15 residues. V was clipped by 2 bases and J by 2 bases, with 11 bases between them. The germline CDR1 and CDR2 sequences are MNHNY and SVGAGI (reference sequence). The CDR3: CASSYGTEFTDTQYF. CDR3 sequence (DNA): TGTGCCAGCAGTTACGGGACGGAGTTCACAGATACGCAGTATTTT.

The V and J genes are TRBV7-9 and TRBJ2-7, with D uncertain. Per germline, CDR1 SEHNR and CDR2 FQNEAQ (reference sequence). The CDR3 extends over 13 amino acids. Trimming took off 4 bases at V and 1 base at J, with 8 bases between the two ends. The CDR3 DNA follows: TGTGCCAGCAGCTCAACTACTTCCTACGAGCAGTACTTC. It is translated as CASSSTTSYEQYF.

The V call is TRBV20-1, the J call TRBJ2-1, with a tentative D call TRBD1 (5 bases). Germline lookup yields CDR1 DFQATT and CDR2 SNEGSKA (reference sequence). With 3 bases removed from V and 7 bases from J, the gap between germline ends came to 16 bases. The CDR3 extends over 14 amino acids. The CDR3 DNA is TGCAGTGCTAGTGACAGTCCAAAAAAGAATGAGCAGTTCTTC. Translated, it gives CSASDSPKKNEQFF.

This clonotype showed up just a few times. The chain joins TRBV24-1 to TRBJ2-5; the D is unclear. Trimming shortened V by 5 bases and J by 0 bases, and 6 bases separated the two germline ends. The CDR3 is 13 residues long. Germline CDR1 is KGHDR and CDR2 is SFDVKD. CDR3 amino acids: CATSAENQETQYF. The CDR3 DNA reads as TGTGCCACCAGTGCCGAGAACCAAGAGACCCAGTACTTC.

This clonotype was observed a handful of times. J is TRBJ1-5 and V is TRBV7-8, with TRBD1 as a possible D gene (5 bases). This CDR3 contains 15 residues. V dropped 8 bases and J dropped 0 bases, with 14 bases sitting between them. CDR1 SGHVS and CDR2 FQNEAQ come from the germline V gene. The CDR3 nucleotides read TGTGCCAGCTCAACAGGTCCGTATAGCAATCAGCCCCAGCATTTT. Translating gives CASSTGPYSNQPQHF.

The V gene is TRBV20-1, the J gene TRBJ2-7, with TRBD2 identical over 7 bases. V was clipped by 2 bases and J by 1 base; unmatched bases: 11. Germline CDR1 reads DFQATT; CDR2 reads SNEGSKA (reference sequence). CDR3 length equals 16 residues. DNA of the CDR3: TGCAGTGCTAGAAACCCCGCTAGCGGACCTTCCTACGAGCAGTACTTC. Amino acids: CSARNPASGPSYEQYF.

The V gene is TRBV12-3 or TRBV12-4, the J gene TRBJ2-4, with D perhaps being TRBD1 or TRBD2 (5 bases each). The end of the DNA aligns better with TRBJ2-7, so the J call may be wrong. This CDR3 is built from 15 residues. CDR3 bases: TGTGCCATCAACTCCGGGGCAGCATGGCGCTACGAGCAGTACTTC. This translates into CAINSGAAWRYEQYF.

The genes are TRBV28 and TRBJ2-4; the D is unclear. CDR3 length equals 15 residues. Per the germline V gene, CDR1 is MDHEN and CDR2 is SYDVKM. Trimming pared 3 bases from V and 4 bases from J, leaving 13 bases between. This chain's CDR3 is CASSFLSSQKNIQYF. The CDR3 DNA sequence: TGTGCCAGCAGTTTTTTGAGTAGCCAGAAAAACATTCAGTACTTC.

Comments on this clonotype: The germline gene is not matched at one end of the junction; a read error may be the cause. CDR3 region: CASRLDGIRGYTF. The CDR3 region has the DNA TGTGCCAGCAGGTTAGACGGAATACGGGGCTACACCTTC. The chain uses TRBV12-3 or TRBV12-4 and TRBJ1-2; D remains ambiguous. The CDR3 runs 13 residues.

This clonotype was counted a few times. V gene TRBV10-1 combines with J gene TRBJ2-7; unclear D gene. The germline V gene has CDR1 WNHNN and CDR2 SYGVQD (reference sequence). The CDR3 length is 12 residues. V lost 6 bases, J lost 1 base, and 7 bases lay in between. The CDR3 DNA reads TGCGCCAGCAGGGACGGTTCCTACGAGCAGTACTTC. Translating gives CASRDGSYEQYF.

This chain joins TRBV20-1 and TRBJ2-3; 10 nucleotides agree with TRBD2. V lost 0 bases, J lost 1 base, and 7 bases stayed unmatched. CDR1 is DFQATT, CDR2 SNEGSKA, per germline (reference sequence). This CDR3 has 17 amino acids. The chain's CDR3 is CSARDSFLAGGTDTQYF. CDR3 in DNA: TGCAGTGCTAGAGATTCATTCCTAGCGGGGGGCACAGATACGCAGTATTTT.